This T cell receptor beta chain was sequenced in a study of OX40 agonist ivuxolimab in advanced cancers. At the level of the study: Antecedent anti-PD-1, anti-PD-L1 or anti-CTLA-4 therapy was permissible, with 30% to 50% having received some.

The CDR3 length is 15 residues. V was pared by 4 bases and J by 0 bases, with 12 bases between. Germline CDR1 and CDR2: SGDLS and YYNGEE. Sequencing used immunoSEQ multiplex PCR; TCRdb keeps in-frame clones, though not all of them. Of roughly 19,000 clones in the sample, about 81% were seen once. This clone was counted between two and nine times. Antigen: not known. Study conclusions and caveats: Clones of CD4+ and CD8+ blood T cells grew by week 6 at doses of 0.1 to 3.0 mg/kg.

This material consisted of CD4+ or CD8+ T cells sorted from blood, taken in a trial of the OX40 agonist ivuxolimab. The TCR comes from an adult with an advanced solid tumor such as melanoma, head and neck, liver or kidney cancer. The V call is TRBV9, the J call TRBJ2-3; no reliable D call. CDR3 protein: CASSTTPSSTDTQYF. The CDR3 DNA sequence: TGTGCCAGCAGCACCACCCCGTCTAGCACAGATACGCAGTATTTT.